This is a list of T cell receptor beta chains from one sample in a study of metastatic and nonmetastatic thyroid tumors. TCRdb called clones again from the PCR reads with MiXCR. In the table there are several thousand clones, approximately 31% of which are singletons. The sample was adjacent normal tissue. The receptor source for this set is a female donor with papillary thyroid cancer or a benign thyroid nodule (not recorded which). Some clones in this sample may be carry-over from other donors' samples. Both conserved end residues are part of each CDR3. The order of the fields is V gene, J gene, D gene, CDR3 protein. A D gene is named only where the DNA matches it firmly.

V: TRBV20-1; J: TRBJ2-1; D: .; CDR3: CSARDFNSYNEQFF
V: TRBV6-5; J: TRBJ2-1; D: .; CDR3: CASSSVGDEQFF
V: TRBV11-2; J: TRBJ2-2; D: .; CDR3: CAGSSMGDTGELFF
V: TRBV19; J: TRBJ1-4; D: .; CDR3: CASSKAGENEKLFF
V: TRBV5-1; J: TRBJ2-5; D: .; CDR3: CASSLVQLVGTQYF
V: TRBV20-1; J: TRBJ2-3; D: .; CDR3: CSARDWDDTQYF
V: TRBV6-2/TRBV6-3; J: TRBJ2-7; D: .; CDR3: CASSYKGNEQYF
V: TRBV6-4; J: TRBJ2-7; D: .; CDR3: CADPPRDTYEQYF
V: TRBV7-3; J: TRBJ2-2; D: .; CDR3: CASSLSYNTGELFF
V: TRBV7-8; J: TRBJ2-2; D: .; CDR3: CASSLVGLDFANTGELFF
V: TRBV2; J: TRBJ2-5; D: .; CDR3: CASSVMYQGTQYF
V: TRBV5-6; J: TRBJ2-7; D: TRBD2; CDR3: CASSRDSRTSGLATYEQYF
V: TRBV20-1; J: TRBJ2-7; D: .; CDR3: CSAKGILGDSYEQYF
V: TRBV6-1; J: TRBJ2-7; D: .; CDR3: CASSVDSFYEQYF
V: TRBV18; J: TRBJ1-1; D: .; CDR3: CASSPLGWGQNTEAFF